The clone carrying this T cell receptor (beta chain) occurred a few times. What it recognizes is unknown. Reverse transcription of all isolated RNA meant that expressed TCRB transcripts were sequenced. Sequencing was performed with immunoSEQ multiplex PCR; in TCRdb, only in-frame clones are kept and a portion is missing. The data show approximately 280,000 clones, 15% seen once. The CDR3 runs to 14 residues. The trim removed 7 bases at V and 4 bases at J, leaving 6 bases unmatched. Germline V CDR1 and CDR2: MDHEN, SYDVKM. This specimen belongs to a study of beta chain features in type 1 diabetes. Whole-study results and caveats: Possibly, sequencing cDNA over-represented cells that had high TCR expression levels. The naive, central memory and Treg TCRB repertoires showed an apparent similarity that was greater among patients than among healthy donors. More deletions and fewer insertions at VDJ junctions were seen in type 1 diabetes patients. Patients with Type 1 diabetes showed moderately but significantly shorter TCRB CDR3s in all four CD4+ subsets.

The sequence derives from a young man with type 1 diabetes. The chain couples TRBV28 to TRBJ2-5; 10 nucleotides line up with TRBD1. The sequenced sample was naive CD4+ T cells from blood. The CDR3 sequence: CASNRRTGGETQYF. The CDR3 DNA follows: TGTGCCAGCAATCGCAGGACAGGGGGAGAGACCCAGTACTTC. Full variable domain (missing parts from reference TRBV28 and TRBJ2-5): DVKVTQSSRYLVKRTGEKVFLECVQDMDHENMFWYRQDPGLGLRLIYFSYDVKMKEKGDIPEGYSVSREKKERFSLILESASTNQTSMYLCASNRRTGGETQYFGPGTRLLVL.